The sequence of this T cell receptor (beta chain) was determined in a study of T cell responses to AZD1222 COVID-19 vaccine. Germline V gene data show CDR1 as SGHTA and CDR2 as FQGNSA. V gave up 1 base and J gave up 5 bases, with 5 bases separating them. This CDR3 comprises 12 residues. TCRdb's copy holds only in-frame clones and misses some; the assay was immunoSEQ multiplex PCR. There are tens of thousands of clones in the sample; around 93% occur only once, and 6.5% to 9% lies in the top ten. Sequenced here: peripheral blood, sampled 28 days after the second AZD1222 dose. The chain links TRBV7-2 to TRBJ1-1, with unresolved D. This receptor was taken from an adult who received the AZD1222 COVID-19 vaccine. The CDR3 protein is CASSLGRTEAFF. The CDR3 DNA reads as TGTGCCAGCAGCTTAGGTCGGACTGAAGCTTTCTTT.